A single sample is the source of the 30 T cell receptor beta chains below, sequenced in a study of T cells in localized non-small cell lung cancer. Here immunoSEQ multiplex PCR was the method, and the copy in TCRdb shows in-frame clones only, minus some. This table has about 91,000 clones, approximately 88% appearing once. The source was peripheral blood, collected before any cancer treatment. The receptor source for this set is a man aged 35 to 69 with stage I squamous cell lung carcinoma.

The chain couples TRBV2 to TRBJ2-5, with a tentative D call TRBD1 (7 bases). Trimming pared 6 bases from V and 5 bases from J, leaving 13 bases between. Looked up from germline, CDR1 is SNHLY and CDR2 is FYNNEI. The CDR3 extends over 13 amino acids. CDR3 sequence: CASSMTGRETQYF. The CDR3 DNA reads TGTGCCAGCAGCATGACAGGGAGGGAGACCCAGTACTTC.

V and J are TRBV29-1 and TRBJ1-2; 8 positions match TRBD1. From germline, CDR1 is SQVTM and CDR2 ANQGSEA. This CDR3 region has 13 residues. Unmatched junction bases numbered 6, after V lost 3 bases and J lost 6 bases. CDR3 DNA: TGCAGCGTTGATCAGGGGGCGCCAGATGGCTACACCTTC. It codes for CSVDQGAPDGYTF.

The V gene is TRBV5-1, the J gene TRBJ1-2; D unresolved. The germline V and J ends were trimmed by 0 bases and 8 bases, with 14 bases remaining between them. The CDR3 runs 14 residues. The germline CDR1 and CDR2 sequences are SGHRS and YFSETQ. The CDR3 region has the DNA TGCGCCAGCAGCTTGGGACGTTCTTTTGGGGGCTACACCTTC. It encodes CASSLGRSFGGYTF.

V and J are TRBV18 and TRBJ1-1; tentative D call: TRBD1 (6 bases). Germline V gene sequence: CDR1 KGHSH, CDR2 LQKENI. The V end lost 0 bases, the J end lost 2 bases, and 10 bases lay between the germline ends. The CDR3 has 15 residues. CDR3 amino acids: CASSPPSGTNTEAFF. CDR3 DNA sequence: TGTGCCAGCTCACCACCGTCCGGGACAAACACTGAAGCTTTCTTT.

V gene TRBV6-4 combines with J gene TRBJ2-4, with 12 bases fitting TRBD1. The ends lost 2 bases at V and 1 base at J; junction bases unmatched: 15. Germline V CDR1 and CDR2: MRHNA, SNTAGT. The CDR3 runs 21 residues. CDR3 loop: CASSDKLKSGTGGAAKNIQYF. As DNA, the CDR3 is TGTGCCAGCAGTGACAAACTCAAGTCCGGGACAGGGGGCGCGGCCAAAAACATTCAGTACTTC.

The chain uses TRBV11-2 and TRBJ2-5; perhaps TRBD2 as D (6 bases). This CDR3 is built from 16 residues. Deletions cut 5 bases from V and 2 bases from J, with 18 bases between. Looked up from germline, CDR1 is SGHAT and CDR2 is FQNNGV. The CDR3 reads CASSPSRGTLQETQYF. For the CDR3, the DNA is TGTGCCAGCAGCCCCTCTAGAGGGACTCTACAAGAGACCCAGTACTTC.

The rearrangement links TRBV4-3 to TRBJ1-3, with D maybe TRBD1 (5 bases). From germline, CDR1 is LGHNA and CDR2 YSLEER. Trimming left V 0 bases short and J 6 bases short, with 15 bases between. The CDR3 sequence is 16 residues long. Here the CDR3 DNA reads TGCGCCAGCAGCCAAGATCCCCGGGACGGCCAAAACACCATATATTTT. It codes for CASSQDPRDGQNTIYF.

Note on this clone: A single base separates this from a much larger clone, so it may be a read error. The chain recombines TRBV7-3 with TRBJ1-1; D gene ambiguous. CDR1 is SGHTA and CDR2 is FQGTGA in the germline V gene. Deletions cut 1 base from V and 1 base from J, with 7 bases between. This CDR3 region has 14 residues. The CDR3 sequence: CASSLRAGNTEAFF. In DNA, the CDR3 is TGTGCCAGCAGCTTAAGGGCAGGGAACACTGAAGCTTTCTTT.

The chain joins TRBV5-1 to TRBJ2-1, with D perhaps given as TRBD1 or TRBD2 (5 bases each). This CDR3 region has 15 residues. Germline V lookup: CDR1 SGHRS, CDR2 YFSETQ. V lost 0 bases and J lost 4, with 11 bases in between. This CDR3 reads CASSLAGTEYNEQFF. CDR3 DNA: TGCGCCAGCAGCTTGGCTGGGACCGAATACAATGAGCAGTTCTTC. Full variable domain (outside the CDR3, taken from reference TRBV5-1 and TRBJ2-1): KAGVTQTPRYLIKTRGQQVTLSCSPISGHRSVSWYQQTPGQGLQFLFEYFSETQRNKGNFPGRFSGRQFSNSRSEMNVSTLELGDSALYLCASSLAGTEYNEQFFGPGTRLTVL.

The chain links TRBV14 to TRBJ2-1; D might be TRBD2 (7 bases). Germline V gene sequence: CDR1 SGHDN, CDR2 FVKESK. This CDR3 region has 15 residues. V lost 0 bases, J lost 10 bases, and 16 bases lay in between. CDR3: CASSQDDIRGGEQFF. The CDR3 nucleotides are TGTGCCAGCAGCCAAGACGACATCAGGGGAGGGGAGCAGTTCTTC.

The chain carries TRBV5-8 and TRBJ2-3, with D perhaps matching TRBD1 (5 bases). This CDR3 region has 15 residues. The V and J ends lost 2 bases and 0 bases respectively, with 10 bases between them. CDR1 is SGHTS, CDR2 YDEGEE, per germline. CDR3 in DNA: TGTGCCAGCAGCTTCCAGGGTACTAGCACAGATACGCAGTATTTT. Residues: CASSFQGTSTDTQYF.

The chain is built from TRBV4-3 and TRBJ2-2, with D hard to call. Germline V lookup: CDR1 LGHNA, CDR2 YSLEER. The germline V and J ends were trimmed by 4 bases and 0 bases, with 6 bases remaining between them. The CDR3 is made up of 14 amino acids. The CDR3, as DNA: TGCGCCAGCAGCCGAGGATCGAACACCGGGGAGCTGTTTTTT. Amino acids: CASSRGSNTGELFF.

The chain couples TRBV7-8 to TRBJ1-1, with a weak D call TRBD1 (6 bases). Per the germline V gene, CDR1 is SGHVS and CDR2 is FQNEAQ. The CDR3 covers 13 residues. V lost 6 bases and J lost 5, with 13 bases in between. CDR3 sequence: CASSLQGRTEAFF. In DNA, the CDR3 is TGTGCCAGCAGTTTACAGGGAAGGACTGAAGCTTTCTTT.

The genes are TRBV29-1 and TRBJ1-2, with 7 bases that match TRBD1. V lost 6 bases to trimming and J lost 0 bases; unmatched junction nucleotides: 7. CDR3 length: 14 amino acids. Per germline, CDR1 SQVTM and CDR2 ANQGSEA. In DNA, the CDR3 is TGCAGCGTCAACCCCGGGACAGCTAACTATGGCTACACCTTC. It codes for CSVNPGTANYGYTF.

This chain joins TRBV9 and TRBJ1-5, with a tentative D call TRBD1 (5 bases). This CDR3 comprises 15 residues. The ends were cut back, 0 bases at V and 5 bases at J, with 12 bases in the middle. The V gene's germline CDR1 is SGDLS and CDR2 YYNGEE. DNA for the CDR3: TGTGCCAGCAGCGTAGATGGGGCGGCGGATCAGCCCCAGCATTTT. It is translated as CASSVDGAADQPQHF.

The J gene is TRBJ1-6, the V gene TRBV5-1; D is undetermined. CDR3 length: 14 amino acids. Trimming took 4 bases from V and 4 from J, leaving 9 bases between them. From germline, CDR1 is SGHRS and CDR2 YFSETQ. The CDR3, as DNA: TGCGCCAGCAGCGCAGAGACTTATAATTCACCCCTCCACTTT. Protein: CASSAETYNSPLHF.

The rearrangement links TRBV27 to TRBJ1-1; unclear D gene. Deletions cut 4 bases from V and 2 bases from J, with 8 bases between. This CDR3 has 13 amino acids. Looked up from germline, CDR1 is MNHEY and CDR2 is SMNVEV (reference sequence). The CDR3: CASSYKGNTEAFF. CDR3 sequence (DNA): TGTGCCAGCAGTTATAAAGGCAACACTGAAGCTTTCTTT.

CDR3 amino acids: CASSGYFDEQFF. The CDR3 nucleotides read TGTGCCAGCAGCGGGTATTTTGATGAGCAGTTCTTC. The V and J genes are TRBV11-2 and TRBJ2-1, with D hard to call. Trimming took off 5 bases at V and 8 bases at J, with 10 bases between the two ends. The CDR3 consists of 12 residues. Germline CDR1 is SGHAT and CDR2 is FQNNGV.

For the CDR3, the DNA is TGTGCCAGCAGCCACTCTGGAAACACCATATATTTT. Translating gives CASSHSGNTIYF. The chain is built from TRBV5-6 and TRBJ1-3; D is ambiguous. This CDR3 has 12 amino acids. Trimming removed 4 bases at V and 0 bases at J, with 2 bases between. Germline V gene sequence: CDR1 SGHDT, CDR2 YYEEEE.

This clone was seen a handful of times. This chain uses TRBV5-4 with TRBJ1-1; D remains unclear. The CDR3 has 12 amino acids. The germline CDR1 and CDR2 sequences are SGHNT and YYREEE (reference sequence). V was trimmed by 2 bases and J by 9 bases, leaving 11 bases between them. The CDR3 here is CASSLDSLKAFF. CDR3 nucleotide sequence: TGTGCCAGCAGCTTAGACTCCCTTAAAGCTTTCTTT.

This sequence joins TRBV6-6 and TRBJ2-5; 7 bases line up with TRBD2. The germline CDR1 and CDR2 sequences are MNHNY and SVGAGI (reference sequence). The J segment lost 1 base and the V segment lost 0 bases, leaving 2 bases of the junction unmatched. The CDR3 contains 15 residues. The CDR3 reads CASSYSVAGQETQYF. The CDR3 DNA follows: TGTGCCAGCAGTTACTCGGTAGCGGGCCAAGAGACCCAGTACTTC.

The chain combines TRBV4-3 with TRBJ2-3, with TRBD1 matching 8 bases. Trimming removed 8 bases from V and 5 bases from J; junction bases left unmatched: 6. Germline V gives CDR1 LGHNA, CDR2 YSLEER. CDR3 length: 13 residues. Here the CDR3 DNA reads TGCGCCAGCGGACAGGGAATAGGAGATACGCAGTATTTT. This gives the protein CASGQGIGDTQYF.

This clone occurred a few times. The chain joins TRBV18 to TRBJ1-5; 8 bases agree with TRBD1. Germline V lookup: CDR1 KGHSH, CDR2 LQKENI. The CDR3 covers 18 residues. The V and J ends lost 6 bases and 2 bases, in that order; junction bases with no gene match: 15. The CDR3 reads CASSPLGQAILGNQPQHF. CDR3 sequence (DNA): TGTGCCAGCTCCCCCCTGGGACAGGCAATTCTTGGCAATCAGCCCCAGCATTTT. Full variable domain (rest looked up from reference TRBV18 and TRBJ1-5): NAGVMQNPRHLVRRRGQEARLRCSPMKGHSHVYWYRQLPEEGLKFMVYLQKENIIDESGMPKERFSAEFPKEGPSILRIQQVVRGDSAAYFCASSPLGQAILGNQPQHFGDGTRLSIL.

The J gene is TRBJ2-5, the V gene TRBV6-1; D uncertain. Germline CDR1 is MNHNS and CDR2 is SASEGT. CDR3 length: 14 residues. V lost 2 bases and J 6 bases, leaving 13 bases between the germline ends. CDR3 loop: CASSELLDAQTQYF. The CDR3 bases are TGTGCCAGCAGTGAATTGTTAGACGCCCAGACCCAGTACTTC.

The chain uses TRBV2 and TRBJ1-2; D gene uncertain. V lost 7 bases to trimming and J lost 8 bases, with 14 bases between them. CDR1 and CDR2 (germline): SNHLY, FYNNEI. The CDR3 covers 12 residues. Here the CDR3 reads CASKASIQGYTF. The DNA for the CDR3 is TGTGCCAGCAAGGCTTCAATCCAGGGCTACACCTTC.

This clone appeared a single time. The chain has TRBV7-9 and TRBJ1-2; D is uncertain. Between the trimmed V and J ends, which lost 0 bases and 0 bases, there was a span of 2 bases. Germline V gene data show CDR1 as SEHNR and CDR2 as FQNEAQ (reference sequence). The CDR3 runs to 13 residues. The CDR3 protein is CASSLAANYGYTF. As DNA, the CDR3 is TGTGCCAGCAGCTTAGCAGCTAACTATGGCTACACCTTC.

J is TRBJ1-5 and V is TRBV6-1; D is perhaps TRBD1 (5 bases). The V gene lost 2 bases and the J gene lost 4 bases, with 18 bases spanning the gap. This CDR3 has 17 residues. The germline V gene has CDR1 MNHNS and CDR2 SASEGT. The CDR3 bases are TGTGCCAGCAGTGAAAGGAGAGGTTGGGACCCAAATCAGCCCCAGCATTTT. It yields the protein CASSERRGWDPNQPQHF.

The rearrangement joins TRBV7-8 to TRBJ1-1, with D uncertain. The CDR3 has 14 amino acids. Trimming removed 5 bases from V and 2 bases from J, with 12 bases in between. The germline V gene has CDR1 SGHVS and CDR2 FQNEAQ. The CDR3 protein is CASSQRRVNTEAFF. For the CDR3, the DNA is TGTGCCAGCAGCCAAAGGCGGGTTAACACTGAAGCTTTCTTT.

This clone was observed a handful of times. The chain couples TRBV19 to TRBJ2-7; 11 bases are a match to TRBD1. Germline V gene sequence: CDR1 LNHDA, CDR2 SQIVND (reference sequence). V trimming: 3 bases; J trimming: 3 bases; junction bases outside the gene matches: 4. The CDR3 extends over 15 amino acids. The CDR3 sequence is CASSMGDRGIYEQYF. CDR3 nucleotides: TGTGCCAGTAGTATGGGGGACAGGGGGATCTACGAGCAGTACTTC. Full variable domain (rest looked up from reference TRBV19 and TRBJ2-7): DGGITQSPKYLFRKEGQNVTLSCEQNLNHDAMYWYRQDPGQGLRLIYYSQIVNDFQKGDIAEGYSVSREKKESFPLTVTSAQKNPTAFYLCASSMGDRGIYEQYFGPGTRLTVT.

V gene TRBV19 combines with J gene TRBJ1-1, with a tentative D call TRBD1 (5 bases). Trimming removed 5 bases at V and 5 bases at J, with 12 bases between. From germline, CDR1 is LNHDA and CDR2 SQIVND (reference sequence). The CDR3 is 13 residues long. The CDR3 DNA reads as TGTGCCAGTAGTTTCAGGGATAATACTGAAGCTTTCTTT. It translates to CASSFRDNTEAFF.